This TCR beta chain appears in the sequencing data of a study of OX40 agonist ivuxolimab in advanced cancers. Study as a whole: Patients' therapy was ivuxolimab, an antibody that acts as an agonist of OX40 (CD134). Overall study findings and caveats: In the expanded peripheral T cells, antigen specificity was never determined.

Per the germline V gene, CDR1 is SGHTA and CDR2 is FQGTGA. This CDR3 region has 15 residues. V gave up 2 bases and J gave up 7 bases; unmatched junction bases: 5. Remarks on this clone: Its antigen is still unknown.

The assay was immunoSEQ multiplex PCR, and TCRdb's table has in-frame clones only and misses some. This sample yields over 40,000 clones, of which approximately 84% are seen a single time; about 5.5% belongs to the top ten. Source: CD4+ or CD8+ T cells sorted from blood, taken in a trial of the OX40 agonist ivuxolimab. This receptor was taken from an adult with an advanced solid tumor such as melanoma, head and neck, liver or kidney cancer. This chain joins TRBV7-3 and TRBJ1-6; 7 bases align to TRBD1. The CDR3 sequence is CASSLLAGGNSPLHF. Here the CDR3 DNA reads TGTGCCAGCAGCTTATTGGCAGGGGGAAATTCACCCCTCCACTTT.